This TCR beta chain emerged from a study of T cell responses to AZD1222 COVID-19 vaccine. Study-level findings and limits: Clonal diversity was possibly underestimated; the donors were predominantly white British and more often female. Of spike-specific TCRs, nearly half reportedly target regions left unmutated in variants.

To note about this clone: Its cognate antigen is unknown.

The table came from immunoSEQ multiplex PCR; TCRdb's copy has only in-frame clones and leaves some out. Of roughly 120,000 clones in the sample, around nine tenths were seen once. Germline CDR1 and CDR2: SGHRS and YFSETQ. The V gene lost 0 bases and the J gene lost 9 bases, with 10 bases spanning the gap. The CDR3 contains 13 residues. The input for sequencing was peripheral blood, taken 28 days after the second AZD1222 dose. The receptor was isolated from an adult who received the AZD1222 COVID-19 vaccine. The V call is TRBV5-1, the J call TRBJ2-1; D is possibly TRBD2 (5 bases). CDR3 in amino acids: CASSLVVGSEQFF. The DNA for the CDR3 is TGCGCCAGCAGCTTGGTCGTGGGGAGTGAGCAGTTCTTC.